The text below deals with one TCR beta chain. Its antigen remains unidentified. There are 15 residues in the CDR3. Trimming shortened V by 4 bases and J by 6 bases, and 18 bases separated the two germline ends. Germline-derived CDR1 and CDR2 are LGHNA and YNFKEQ. Exclusion of a patient followed from autoimmune disease history or systemic immunosuppression. These data are taken from a study of OX40 agonist ivuxolimab in advanced cancers. As for the study in general: Partial responses were achieved by three patients, one with hepatocellular carcinoma and two with cutaneous melanoma.

Findings of the study overall: With doses of 0.1-3.0 mg/kg, partial responders showed among the lowest clonal expansion. By week 6 at 0.1 to 3.0 mg/kg, blood CD4+ and CD8+ T cells had expanded clonally.

Here immunoSEQ multiplex PCR was the method, and the copy in TCRdb shows in-frame clones only, minus some. The repertoire holds 50,000 to 65,000 clones, with over 90% as singletons. The sequencing here drew on CD4+ or CD8+ T cells sorted from blood, taken in a trial of the OX40 agonist ivuxolimab. This TCR derives from an adult with an advanced solid tumor such as melanoma, head and neck, liver or kidney cancer. This sequence joins TRBV4-2 and TRBJ1-2, with TRBD1 as a possible D gene (5 bases). In DNA form, the CDR3 reads TGTGCCAGCAGCCCTACTTTCTGGGGGGAGGATGGCTACACCTTC. This codes for CASSPTFWGEDGYTF.